Following are 16 T cell receptor beta chains from one sample sequenced in a study of cytomegalovirus exposure and HLA in healthy donors. Clones were read by immunoSEQ multiplex PCR, and TCRdb kept only the in-frame ones, dropping some. This table has about 160,000 clones, 90% to 97% appearing once. The specimen sequenced was PBMCs. The receptor source for this set is a woman younger than 30 in good health and CMV-seronegative.

This rearrangement joins TRBV14 to TRBJ1-2, with D possibly matching TRBD1 (6 bases). Germline V CDR1 and CDR2: SGHDN, FVKESK. V was clipped by 0 bases and J by 7 bases, with 15 bases between them. The CDR3 covers 15 residues. The DNA of the CDR3 is TGTGCCAGCAGCCAAGAAATGGCAGGGGTCGGTGGCTACACCTTC. It encodes CASSQEMAGVGGYTF.

This sequence joins TRBV18 and TRBJ1-2, with no clear D. The length of the CDR3 is 13 residues. The V end lost 3 bases, the J end lost 3 bases, and 8 bases lay between the germline ends. Per germline, CDR1 KGHSH and CDR2 LQKENI. CDR3: CASSPKLDYGYTF. CDR3 nucleotides: TGTGCCAGCTCACCGAAACTTGACTATGGCTACACCTTC.

J is TRBJ2-2 and V is TRBV7-3; D gene uncertain. V was pared by 5 bases and J by 6 bases, with 22 bases between. CDR1 is SGHTA, CDR2 FQGTGA, per germline. The CDR3 loop spans 17 amino acids. The CDR3 DNA follows: TGTGCCAGCAGCGCCTCCCCACAATTAGCCCTCGCCGGGGAGCTGTTTTTT. Protein product: CASSASPQLALAGELFF.

The chain recombines TRBV5-4 with TRBJ2-7; D is undetermined. Germline CDR1 and CDR2: SGHNT and YYREEE (reference sequence). The CDR3 contains 13 residues. Deletions cut 7 bases from V and 5 bases from J, with 16 bases between. CDR3 residues: CASGSPPSDEQYF. Written as DNA, the CDR3 is TGTGCCAGCGGTTCGCCCCCCTCAGACGAGCAGTACTTC.

This rearrangement joins TRBV15 to TRBJ1-2, with TRBD1 matching over 9 bases. CDR1 LNHNV and CDR2 YYDKDF come from the germline V gene (reference sequence). CDR3 size: 18 residues. Losses at the gene ends were 0 bases for V and 4 bases for J; bases not matched to a gene: 12. The CDR3 here is CATSRDRDRDPYPYGYTF. The CDR3 DNA follows: TGTGCCACCAGCAGAGATCGGGACAGGGACCCCTATCCCTATGGCTACACCTTC.

The CDR3 nucleotides read TGTGCCAGCAGCTTAAGTAGCGGTGAAAACATTCAGTACTTC. Protein: CASSLSSGENIQYF. The chain couples TRBV13 to TRBJ2-4; weak D call: TRBD2 (6 bases). The CDR3 consists of 14 residues. The V end lost 2 bases, the J end lost 5 bases, and 10 bases lay between the germline ends. The germline gives CDR1 PRHDT, CDR2 FYEKMQ (reference sequence). The whole variable domain, filled in from reference TRBV13 and TRBJ2-4, reads AAGVIQSPRHLIKEKRETATLKCYPIPRHDTVYWYQQGPGQDPQFLISFYEKMQSDKGSIPDRFSAQQFSDYHSELNMSSLELGDSALYFCASSLSSGENIQYFGAGTRLSVL.

CDR3 bases: TGTGCCAGCTCACGAACTAGCGGGGGGGCGGACCCCTACAATGAGCAGTTCTTC. Its protein is CASSRTSGGADPYNEQFF. The genes are TRBV18 and TRBJ2-1, with 13 bases lining up with TRBD2. Trimming cost V 4 bases and J 2 bases; bases outside gene matches: 8. The CDR3 sequence is 18 residues long. Germline assignment: CDR1 KGHSH and CDR2 LQKENI.

This chain links TRBV11-2 with TRBJ1-1, with TRBD1 identical over 9 bases. The CDR3 has 16 amino acids. From germline, CDR1 is SGHAT and CDR2 FQNNGV. Trimming at V came to 1 base and at J to 1 base, leaving 4 bases not matched to a gene. This chain's CDR3 is CASSLVGTGPNTEAFF. The CDR3 coding sequence is TGTGCCAGCAGCTTAGTTGGGACAGGGCCGAACACTGAAGCTTTCTTT.

This chain links TRBV6-1 with TRBJ1-2; possibly TRBD1 for D (5 bases). The CDR3 consists of 12 residues. The germline CDR1 and CDR2 sequences are MNHNS and SASEGT. V lost 10 bases to trimming and J lost 5 bases, with 14 bases between them. CDR3 region: CATAGLIYGYTF. The CDR3 DNA reads as TGTGCCACCGCGGGACTGATTTATGGCTACACCTTC.

This chain joins TRBV7-8 and TRBJ1-2; a weak D match, TRBD1 (5 bases). CDR3 length: 16 residues. Trimming removed 4 bases at V and 4 bases at J, with 19 bases between. Germline values: CDR1 SGHVS, CDR2 FQNEAQ. CDR3 in amino acids: CASSSSTAAGFYGYTF. In nucleotides, the CDR3 is TGTGCCAGCAGCTCCTCGACAGCGGCGGGATTCTATGGCTACACCTTC.

V usage is TRBV7-6 and J usage is TRBJ2-2; the match to TRBD1 covers 7 bases. Germline V gives CDR1 SGHVS, CDR2 FNYEAQ. The CDR3 runs to 15 residues. Trimming cost V 5 bases and J 1 base; bases outside gene matches: 4. The CDR3 loop reads CASSKQGQNTGELFF. CDR3 sequence (DNA): TGTGCCAGCAGCAAACAGGGGCAGAACACCGGGGAGCTGTTTTTT.

The V gene is TRBV9, the J gene TRBJ1-1; unclear D gene. V was trimmed by 0 bases and J by 2 bases, leaving 11 bases between them. This CDR3 has 15 residues. CDR1 is SGDLS and CDR2 is YYNGEE in the germline V gene. The CDR3: CASSVAGAGNTEAFF. CDR3 bases: TGTGCCAGCAGCGTAGCGGGAGCTGGAAACACTGAAGCTTTCTTT. Complete variable domain (other parts from reference TRBV9 and TRBJ1-1): DSGVTQTPKHLITATGQRVTLRCSPRSGDLSVYWYQQSLDQGLQFLIQYYNGEERAKGNILERFSAQQFPDLHSELNLSSLELGDSALYFCASSVAGAGNTEAFFGQGTRLTVV.

V gene TRBV21-1 combines with J gene TRBJ2-1; the D call TRBD2 from the table was never checked on the DNA. TRBV21-1 is recorded as a pseudogene. The CDR3 extends over 15 amino acids. The CDR3 spells CASSVGTAGGNEQFF. CDR3 nucleotide sequence: TGTGCCAGCAGCGTGGGAACAGCGGGGGGCAATGAGCAGTTCTTC.

Written as DNA, the CDR3 is TGCGCCAGCAGCCTCGGGATGTTTGGGGAGACCCAGTACTTC. Translating gives CASSLGMFGETQYF. The chain employs TRBV4-1 and TRBJ2-5; D perhaps matches TRBD2 (5 bases). V dropped 4 bases and J dropped 5 bases, with 14 bases sitting between them. The CDR3 is made up of 14 amino acids. The germline CDR1 and CDR2 sequences are MGHRA and YSYEKL.

CDR3 nucleotides: TGTGCCAGTACCCCCACAGGGTTTGGGAATGAAAAACTGTTTTTT. The encoded protein is CASTPTGFGNEKLFF. The rearrangement links TRBV19 to TRBJ1-4; a weak D match, TRBD1 (6 bases). Germline CDR1 and CDR2: LNHDA and SQIVND (reference sequence). Trimming pared 7 bases from V and 5 bases from J, leaving 17 bases between. This CDR3 contains 15 residues.

The chain links TRBV21-1 to TRBJ2-7; the table's D call TRBD2 went unverified against the DNA. TRBV21-1 is deemed a pseudogene. The length of the CDR3 is 11 residues. The CDR3 here is CASEAWSEQYF. CDR3 nucleotide sequence: TGTGCCAGCGAAGCTTGGTCCGAGCAGTACTTC.